A single sample gave rise to the 20 T cell receptor beta chains below, sequenced in a study of shared clonotypes between healthy human individuals. Repertoires were generated with immunoSEQ multiplex PCR, while TCRdb's copy carries only in-frame clones and drops some. This table has some 2,000,000 clones, 85% to 95% appearing once. Positively selected for CCR7, the CD45RO-negative cells used as naive CD8 cells excluded terminally differentiated effector memory CD45RA+ cells. Sequenced input: naive CD8+ T cells sorted from blood. The source of these receptors is a man aged 18-30 years in good health.

The chain couples TRBV5-1 to TRBJ2-7, with unresolved D. CDR1 SGHRS and CDR2 YFSETQ come from the germline V gene. There are 14 residues in the CDR3. Trimming left V 0 bases short and J 0 bases short, with 7 bases between. The CDR3, as DNA: TGCGCCAGCAGCTTGGTACCTTACTCCTACGAGCAGTACTTC. This sequence encodes CASSLVPYSYEQYF.

The chain combines TRBV6-5 with TRBJ1-6; unclear D gene. The germline V gene encodes CDR1 MNHEY and CDR2 SVGAGI. CDR3 size: 14 residues. V shed 2 bases and J shed 6 bases, with 8 bases lying between them. CDR3 in DNA: TGTGCCAGCAGTTACGTCGGCAGTAATTCACCCCTCCACTTT. Its translation is CASSYVGSNSPLHF.

The V call is TRBV4-3, the J call TRBJ2-7; 7 positions match TRBD2. With 0 bases clipped from V and 1 base from J, the junction kept 3 bases outside the gene matches. Looked up from germline, CDR1 is LGHNA and CDR2 is YSLEER. The CDR3 has 15 residues. The DNA for the CDR3 is TGCGCCAGCAGCCAAGAGCGGGAGAGGTCCTACGAGCAGTACTTC. This translates into CASSQERERSYEQYF.

This chain joins TRBV27 and TRBJ2-7, with D maybe TRBD2 (6 bases). CDR1 and CDR2 (germline): MNHEY, SMNVEV (reference sequence). Trimming cost V 7 bases and J 5 bases, with 18 bases left between them. The CDR3 covers 14 residues. CDR3 amino acids: CASKVLGTVHEQYF. The CDR3, as DNA: TGTGCCAGCAAAGTCCTGGGGACTGTCCACGAGCAGTACTTC.

This chain links TRBV6-5 with TRBJ2-7; D is possibly TRBD1 or TRBD2 (5 bases each). The CDR3 consists of 14 residues. V was trimmed by 6 bases and J by 4 bases, leaving 16 bases between them. Germline V gene lookup returns CDR1 MNHEY and CDR2 SVGAGI. The CDR3 region is CASRTGTTWYEQYF. The CDR3 DNA follows: TGTGCCAGCAGGACCGGGACGACCTGGTACGAGCAGTACTTC.

With regard to this clone: Other DNA sequences from this sample encode an identical CDR3 as well. V usage is TRBV9 and J usage is TRBJ2-7; unclear D gene. The V gene's germline CDR1 is SGDLS and CDR2 YYNGEE. The CDR3 is 14 amino acids. V dropped 4 bases and J dropped 0 bases, with 11 bases sitting between them. CDR3 DNA: TGTGCCAGCAGCCCTGGGGTCAGCTCCTACGAGCAGTACTTC. Its translation is CASSPGVSSYEQYF.

This rearrangement joins TRBV13 to TRBJ2-1, with 10 bases that match TRBD2. The trim removed 6 bases at V and 6 bases at J, leaving 5 bases unmatched. CDR3 length: 14 residues. Germline V CDR1 and CDR2: PRHDT, FYEKMQ (reference sequence). CDR3 bases: TGTGCCAGCAGGATAGCGGGAGGATCCAATGAGCAGTTCTTC. It specifies CASRIAGGSNEQFF.

J is TRBJ1-1 and V is TRBV13, with D possibly being TRBD1 (6 bases). V lost 7 bases and J 5 bases, leaving 17 bases between the germline ends. CDR3 size: 14 residues. Looked up from germline, CDR1 is PRHDT and CDR2 is FYEKMQ (reference sequence). CDR3 protein: CASTSWGAGTEAFF. Here the CDR3 DNA reads TGTGCCAGCACTTCCTGGGGGGCTGGAACTGAAGCTTTCTTT.

V gene TRBV6-5 combines with J gene TRBJ1-1, with TRBD1 matching 8 bases. This CDR3 has 11 residues. CDR1 MNHEY and CDR2 SVGAGI come from the germline V gene. J lost 8 bases, V lost 5 bases, and 1 base had no gene match. The CDR3 region is CASSAGGEAFF. In DNA form, the CDR3 reads TGTGCCAGCAGTGCAGGGGGCGAAGCTTTCTTT.

The chain employs TRBV6-6 and TRBJ1-2, with unresolved D. The CDR3 contains 14 residues. Between the trimmed V and J ends, which lost 2 bases and 2 bases, there was a span of 9 bases. From germline, CDR1 is MNHNY and CDR2 SVGAGI (reference sequence). The CDR3 loop reads CASSYRGANYGYTF. CDR3 DNA sequence: TGTGCCAGCAGTTACCGTGGCGCCAACTATGGCTACACCTTC.

This clone is a singleton in its sample. The sample carries other DNA sequences with the same CDR3. The J gene is TRBJ2-2, the V gene TRBV27; the D gene could be TRBD1 or TRBD2 (6 bases each). Germline CDR1 MNHEY, CDR2 SMNVEV (reference sequence). Trimming stripped 6 bases from V and 6 bases from J, with 11 bases between. The CDR3 is made up of 13 amino acids. This CDR3 is CASSLGGPGELFF. The DNA of the CDR3 is TGTGCCAGCAGCCTAGGGGGGCCCGGGGAGCTGTTTTTT.

The J gene is TRBJ2-5, the V gene TRBV6-5, with 8 positions matching TRBD2. Unmatched junction bases numbered 10, after V lost 8 bases and J lost 2 bases. Germline V gives CDR1 MNHEY, CDR2 SVGAGI. This CDR3 is 15 amino acids long. Here the CDR3 reads CASSRGGEGQETQYF. Here the CDR3 DNA reads TGTGCCAGCTCCCGGGGGGGAGAGGGTCAAGAGACCCAGTACTTC.

This rearrangement joins TRBV28 to TRBJ1-5; maybe TRBD1 (5 bases). Trimming shortened V by 4 bases and J by 3 bases, and 10 bases separated the two germline ends. This CDR3 region has 14 residues. Germline V gene sequence: CDR1 MDHEN, CDR2 SYDVKM. CDR3 DNA sequence: TGTGCCAGCAGTTGGGGGTGGGACAATCAGCCCCAGCATTTT. This codes for CASSWGWDNQPQHF.

DNA for the CDR3: TGTGCCAGCAGTTTGGGCAGTGCCTTCTCTGGGGCCAACGTCCTGACTTTC. This codes for CASSLGSAFSGANVLTF. The chain is built from TRBV28 and TRBJ2-6; D remains ambiguous. This CDR3 contains 17 residues. Trimming removed 3 bases at V and 0 bases at J, with 12 bases between. Germline V gene data show CDR1 as MDHEN and CDR2 as SYDVKM.

V gene TRBV2 combines with J gene TRBJ1-6; unclear D gene. Trimming shortened V by 3 bases and J by 8 bases, and 5 bases separated the two germline ends. The CDR3 is made up of 12 amino acids. The V gene's germline CDR1 is SNHLY and CDR2 FYNNEI. The CDR3 reads CASSDPDSPLHF. The CDR3 DNA sequence: TGTGCCAGCAGTGACCCAGATTCACCCCTCCACTTT.

This sequence joins TRBV4-1 and TRBJ2-7; TRBD1 agrees at 8 bases. V was clipped by 5 bases and J by 6 bases; unmatched bases: 9. CDR3 length: 14 residues. From germline, CDR1 is MGHRA and CDR2 YSYEKL. This chain's CDR3 is CASSNRQGIGEQYF. The CDR3 coding sequence is TGCGCCAGCAGCAATCGACAGGGGATTGGCGAGCAGTACTTC.

Turning to this clone: Other nucleotide sequences in the sample specify the same CDR3. This chain uses TRBV6-5 with TRBJ1-2; 7 nucleotides match TRBD1. CDR1 and CDR2 (germline): MNHEY, SVGAGI. The length of the CDR3 is 13 residues. Unmatched junction bases numbered 3, after V lost 0 bases and J lost 8 bases. The CDR3 DNA reads TGTGCCAGCAGTTACTCCACAGGGGTAGGCTACACCTTC. Protein product: CASSYSTGVGYTF.

The chain links TRBV6-5 to TRBJ1-4; the D gene is possibly TRBD1 (5 bases). CDR1 and CDR2 from the germline V gene are MNHEY and SVGAGI. The CDR3 has 13 amino acids. Trimming took 5 bases from V and 7 from J, leaving 11 bases between them. The CDR3 reads CASSHQGGEKLFF. The DNA of the CDR3 is TGTGCCAGCAGTCACCAGGGTGGTGAAAAACTGTTTTTT.

The chain recombines TRBV5-4 with TRBJ1-2, with D possibly matching TRBD1 (5 bases). The germline V gene has CDR1 SGHNT and CDR2 YYREEE (reference sequence). The length of the CDR3 is 15 residues. Trimming stripped 4 bases from V and 4 bases from J, with 17 bases between. CDR3 bases: TGTGCCAGCAGCAAGTGGGGGGAAGTTGCCTATGGCTACACCTTC. Its protein product is CASSKWGEVAYGYTF.

Concerning this clone: Other DNA variants within this sample encode the same CDR3. V and J are TRBV4-1 and TRBJ2-7, with D perhaps being TRBD1 or TRBD2 (5 bases each). The CDR3 consists of 14 residues. The germline CDR1 and CDR2 sequences are MGHRA and YSYEKL. V lost 3 bases, J lost 1 base, and 10 bases lay in between. CDR3 sequence reads: CASSQRDGSYEQYF. CDR3 sequence (DNA): TGCGCCAGCAGCCAGAGGGACGGATCCTACGAGCAGTACTTC.